A single sample is the source of the 20 T cell receptor beta chains below, sequenced in a study of blood T cell repertoires in COVID-19. Clones were read by immunoSEQ multiplex PCR, and TCRdb kept only the in-frame ones, dropping some. Altogether 200,000 to 250,000 clones are present, about 90% being singletons, with the ten largest covering 1.2%. The sequenced sample was PBMCs or T cells enriched from blood (not recorded which). All receptors come from a young man who had recovered from COVID-19.

The chain joins TRBV28 to TRBJ2-1; TRBD2 matches 10 bases. Germline V gene data show CDR1 as MDHEN and CDR2 as SYDVKM. The J segment lost 1 base and the V segment lost 7 bases, leaving 4 bases of the junction unmatched. This CDR3 is 15 amino acids long. This CDR3 is CASNQAGGSYNEQFF. As DNA, the CDR3 is TGTGCCAGCAATCAAGCGGGAGGGTCCTACAATGAGCAGTTCTTC.

The genes are TRBV7-2 and TRBJ2-7; D is undetermined. The CDR3 contains 12 residues. Per germline, CDR1 SGHTA and CDR2 FQGNSA. V was trimmed by 5 bases and J by 0 bases, leaving 5 bases between them. The CDR3 DNA reads as TGTGCCAGCAGCGCGCGCTCCTACGAGCAGTACTTC. It encodes CASSARSYEQYF.

V is TRBV2 and J is TRBJ2-1; 7 bases map to TRBD1. The CDR3 is made up of 14 amino acids. With V trimmed by 9 bases and J by 4 bases, 9 bases remained unmatched. In germline, CDR1 is SNHLY, CDR2 FYNNEI. The CDR3, as DNA: TGTGCCAGAAATACCGGGACAGATTACAATGAGCAGTTCTTC. This encodes CARNTGTDYNEQFF.

Concerning this clone: The junction shows a germline mismatch at one end, possibly a read error. The rearrangement joins TRBV11-2 to TRBJ2-1, with D tentatively TRBD2 (7 bases). The CDR3 contains 15 residues. CDR1 SGHAT and CDR2 FQNNGV come from the germline V gene. CDR3 amino acids: CASSLEGGGYNEQFF. The CDR3 nucleotides read TGTGCCAGCAGCCTAGAGGGAGGGGGCTACAATGAGCAGTTCTTC. The full variable domain, its missing parts supplied by reference TRBV11-2 and TRBJ2-1, is EAGVAQSPRYKIIEKRQSVAFWCNPISGHATLYWYQQILGQGPKLLIQFQNNGVVDDSQLPKDRFSAERLKGVDSTLKIQPAKLEDSAVYLCASSLEGGGYNEQFFGPGTRLTVL.

This clone occurred a few times. The chain is built from TRBV4-1 and TRBJ2-7; D possibly corresponds to TRBD2 (5 bases). Germline-derived CDR1 and CDR2 are MGHRA and YSYEKL. The V end lost 1 base, the J end lost 0 bases, and 10 bases lay between the germline ends. CDR3 length equals 15 residues. The CDR3 region is CASSQGEGPSYEQYF. Written as DNA, the CDR3 is TGCGCCAGCAGCCAAGGAGAGGGTCCCTCCTACGAGCAGTACTTC.

This clone has more than one count but fewer than ten. This sequence joins TRBV28 and TRBJ1-3, with D uncertain. Germline values: CDR1 MDHEN, CDR2 SYDVKM. The V end was cut by 5 bases, the J end by 0 bases, with 14 bases between. This CDR3 has 16 amino acids. This chain's CDR3 is CASSPGRYISGNTIYF. The CDR3 region has the DNA TGTGCCAGCAGTCCCGGCAGGTACATCTCTGGAAACACCATATATTTT.

The chain couples TRBV5-5 to TRBJ2-7; a possible D gene is TRBD2 (7 bases). The CDR3 extends over 15 amino acids. Germline loops: CDR1 SGHKS, CDR2 YYEKEE (reference sequence). V lost 7 bases and J 4 bases, leaving 21 bases between the germline ends. Written as DNA, the CDR3 is TGTGCCAGCGGACACCCCGTAGGGGGGGCGTACGAGCAGTACTTC. Translation: CASGHPVGGAYEQYF.

The genes are TRBV24-1 and TRBJ1-6; 8 nucleotides align to TRBD1. V was pared by 5 bases and J by 7 bases, with 3 bases of the junction left unmatched. Germline loops: CDR1 KGHDR, CDR2 SFDVKD. The CDR3 is 14 residues long. The CDR3 region is CATSGTGWNSPLHF. DNA for the CDR3: TGTGCCACCAGTGGGACAGGGTGGAATTCACCCCTCCACTTT.

The rearrangement joins TRBV7-6 to TRBJ1-2; 7 bases are a match to TRBD1. This CDR3 contains 17 residues. V lost 5 bases to trimming and J lost 1 base; unmatched junction nucleotides: 13. From germline, CDR1 is SGHVS and CDR2 FNYEAQ. The CDR3 DNA follows: TGTGCCAGCAGCCCCGGACCGGGACAGTCCTTTAACTATGGCTACACCTTC. This sequence encodes CASSPGPGQSFNYGYTF.

This chain links TRBV5-6 with TRBJ1-5; 10 positions agree with TRBD1. Trimming cost V 0 bases and J 6 bases; bases outside gene matches: 6. Germline-derived CDR1 and CDR2 are SGHDT and YYEEEE. CDR3 length: 16 residues. The CDR3 here is CASSLGWDRGGQPQHF. The CDR3 region has the DNA TGTGCCAGCAGCTTGGGTTGGGACAGGGGTGGTCAGCCCCAGCATTTT.

This clone was seen only once. The V call is TRBV6-4, the J call TRBJ2-3; D might be TRBD2 (6 bases). The CDR3 is made up of 18 amino acids. The germline CDR1 and CDR2 sequences are MRHNA and SNTAGT. Between the trimmed V and J ends, which lost 3 bases and 0 bases, there was a span of 19 bases. As DNA, the CDR3 is TGTGCCAGCAGTGAAAACCCGGGACTTATATTTAGCACAGATACGCAGTATTTT. This gives the protein CASSENPGLIFSTDTQYF.

In its sample, this clone was seen a few times. The CDR3 protein is CASSLQGPESNQPQHF. CDR3 bases: TGTGCCAGCAGCTTACAGGGTCCCGAGAGCAATCAGCCCCAGCATTTT. The chain uses TRBV7-2 and TRBJ1-5, with D possibly matching TRBD1 (5 bases). The ends were cut back, 2 bases at V and 1 base at J, with 12 bases in the middle. Germline loops: CDR1 SGHTA, CDR2 FQGNSA. The CDR3 covers 16 residues.

This chain connects TRBV27 to TRBJ2-2; 8 positions agree with TRBD2. Germline CDR1 MNHEY, CDR2 SMNVEV (reference sequence). CDR3 length: 15 residues. With V trimmed by 2 bases and J by 6 bases, 5 bases remained unmatched. CDR3 sequence (DNA): TGTGCCAGCAGTTTAGGGGTAGCGGGGCCCGGGGAGCTGTTTTTT. This encodes CASSLGVAGPGELFF.

The CDR3 bases are TGTGCCAGCTCACTATCCCGGGACAGGGGTATAGATGAGCAGTTCTTC. This gives the protein CASSLSRDRGIDEQFF. This sequence joins TRBV18 and TRBJ2-1, with TRBD1 matching 10 bases. Trimming took 4 bases from V and 8 from J; bases not matched to a gene: 11. Looked up from germline, CDR1 is KGHSH and CDR2 is LQKENI. The CDR3 spans 16 residues.

V usage is TRBV25-1 and J usage is TRBJ1-1, with 7 bases lining up with TRBD1. CDR3 length equals 13 residues. After removal of 8 bases from V and 4 bases from J, the junction contained 7 bases not matched to a gene. Germline V gives CDR1 MGHDK, CDR2 SYGVNS. The CDR3 DNA follows: TGTGCCAGCGAGACAGGGACGTTCACTGAAGCTTTCTTT. Translating it yields CASETGTFTEAFF.

The genes are TRBV5-4 and TRBJ1-4; D perhaps matches TRBD1 (6 bases). V was cut by 4 bases and J by 3 bases, with 13 bases left in between. CDR1 SGHNT and CDR2 YYREEE come from the germline V gene (reference sequence). The CDR3 extends over 15 amino acids. CDR3 loop: CASSVTGSANEKLFF. In DNA, the CDR3 is TGTGCCAGCAGCGTTACAGGGTCCGCTAATGAAAAACTGTTTTTT.

The chain couples TRBV14 to TRBJ2-1, with TRBD2 matching 8 bases. The CDR3 has 18 amino acids. The V and J ends lost 1 base and 5 bases, in that order; junction bases with no gene match: 13. The germline V gene has CDR1 SGHDN and CDR2 FVKESK. CDR3 coding DNA: TGTGCCAGCAGCCAAGCCCCTGCTTGGCGGGAGGTTAACAATGAGCAGTTCTTC. As protein: CASSQAPAWREVNNEQFF.

The chain recombines TRBV6-4 with TRBJ1-5, with 10 bases matching TRBD1. V was clipped by 3 bases and J by 3 bases; unmatched bases: 8. The CDR3 has 17 residues. The germline V gene has CDR1 MRHNA and CDR2 SNTAGT. This chain's CDR3 is CASSEWDRGSPNQPQHF. CDR3 DNA sequence: TGTGCCAGCAGTGAATGGGACAGGGGCTCCCCCAATCAGCCCCAGCATTTT.

V is TRBV6-5 and J is TRBJ1-4, with D possibly being TRBD1 (5 bases). V was pared by 0 bases and J by 3 bases, with 5 bases between. The CDR3 totals 14 residues. Germline V gives CDR1 MNHEY, CDR2 SVGAGI. CDR3 nucleotides: TGTGCCAGCAGTTACTCACAGGCTAATGAAAAACTGTTTTTT. Its translation is CASSYSQANEKLFF.

This chain joins TRBV5-1 and TRBJ2-2, with TRBD2 matching over 9 bases. Germline lookup yields CDR1 SGHRS and CDR2 YFSETQ. V lost 1 base, J lost 5 bases, and 0 bases stayed unmatched. CDR3 size: 14 residues. In DNA form, the CDR3 reads TGCGCCAGCAGCTTGAGCGGGAGGACCGGGGAGCTGTTTTTT. Residues: CASSLSGRTGELFF.